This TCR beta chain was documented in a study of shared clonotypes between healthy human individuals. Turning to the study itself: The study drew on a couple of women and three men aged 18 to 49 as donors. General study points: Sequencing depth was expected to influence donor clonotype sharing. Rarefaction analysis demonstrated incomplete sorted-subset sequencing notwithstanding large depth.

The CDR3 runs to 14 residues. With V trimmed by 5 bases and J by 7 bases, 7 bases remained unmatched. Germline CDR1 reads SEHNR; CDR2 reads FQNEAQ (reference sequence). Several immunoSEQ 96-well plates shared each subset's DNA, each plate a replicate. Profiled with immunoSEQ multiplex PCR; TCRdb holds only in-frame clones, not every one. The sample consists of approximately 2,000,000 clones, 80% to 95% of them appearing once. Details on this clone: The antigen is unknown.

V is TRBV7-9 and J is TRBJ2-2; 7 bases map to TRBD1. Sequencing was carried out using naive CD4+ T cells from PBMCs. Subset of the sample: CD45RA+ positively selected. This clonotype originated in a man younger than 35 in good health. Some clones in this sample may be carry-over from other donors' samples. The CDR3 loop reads CASSIGTDGGELFF. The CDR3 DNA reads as TGTGCCAGCAGCATCGGGACAGATGGCGGGGAGCTGTTTTTT.